The sequence of this TCR beta chain was determined in a study of T cell therapy after organ transplantation. About the study: Long-term post-therapy blood was drawn 20 to 29 weeks after therapy ended.

Measured with immunoSEQ multiplex PCR; TCRdb has only the in-frame clones, and not every one. The table shows some 17,000 clones, with over 75% occurring only once. This clone has a single count. Its specificity is unknown. V dropped 2 bases and J dropped 6 bases, with 12 bases sitting between them. This CDR3 is built from 15 residues. Per the germline V gene, CDR1 is SGDLS and CDR2 is YYNGEE. Whole-study results and caveats: Reconstitution after therapy seemingly combined transferred and product-undetected endogenous clonotypes.

Time point of the sample: 20-29 weeks after completion of therapy. The sequencing here drew on CD8+ T cells from blood, taken after autologous CMV-specific T cell therapy. V is TRBV9 and J is TRBJ1-6; D might be TRBD1 (6 bases). The clonotype comes from a human patient who had received a solid organ transplant and had CMV disease. The T cells may partly be graft donor cells. The CDR3 loop reads CASSVEGGLNSPLHF. As DNA, the CDR3 is TGTGCCAGCAGCGTCGAGGGGGGCCTTAATTCACCCCTCCACTTT.